The entry below describes one TCR beta chain. From germline, CDR1 is SEHNR and CDR2 FQNEAQ (reference sequence). V lost 5 bases, J lost 9 bases, and 7 bases lay in between. The CDR3 is 10 residues long. Assay used: immunoSEQ multiplex PCR; TCRdb lists only in-frame clones, some missing. The sample consists of roughly 480,000 clones, about 88% of them appearing once. The sample originates from a study of blood T cell repertoires in COVID-19. Study overall: T cells, B-cell-depleted T cells, or PBMCs provided the cDNA or gDNA that served as material.

The Seattle patients joined while their infection was active and were tracked longitudinally afterward. This TCR was sampled from a man aged 18 to 35 with COVID-19, enrolled during active disease. The rearrangement links TRBV7-9 to TRBJ1-1; D unresolved. Material for sequencing was peripheral blood. In nucleotides, the CDR3 is TGTGCCAGCAGCCCAGGCAAAGCTTTCTTT. Protein: CASSPGKAFF.